This T cell receptor beta chain was documented in a study of T cell repertoires in cytomegalovirus infection. Looking at the study overall: Public TCR beta signatures provided an indication of both CMV infection and a matching HLA type. Points from the study as a whole: Cumulative frequency (of public TCR beta family members) identified carriers of CMV plus the relevant HLA. Predominance within the ex vivo response was attributable to HLA-C-restricted CMV-specific TCR beta clonotypes.

The CDR3 covers 14 residues. Trimming took 7 bases from V and 3 from J; bases not matched to a gene: 7. This clonotype was recorded at least ten times. Its cognate antigen is unknown. Each CDR3 protein is one row after TCRdb ran MiXCR on the reads. The sample holds roughly 250,000 distinct CDR3 sequences; 20% to 25% are singletons and the top ten take around a sixth. This clonotype originated in a human donor in good health (CMV status not recorded). Some clones in this sample may be carry-over from other donors' samples. Sequencing was carried out using CD8+ T cells from PBMCs. The chain links TRBV12-3 or TRBV12-4 to TRBJ2-3, with 7 bases fitting TRBD1. CDR3 sequence reads: CASNPTGSTDTQYF. The DNA of the CDR3 is TGTGCCAGCAACCCGACAGGGTCGACAGATACGCAGTATTTT.